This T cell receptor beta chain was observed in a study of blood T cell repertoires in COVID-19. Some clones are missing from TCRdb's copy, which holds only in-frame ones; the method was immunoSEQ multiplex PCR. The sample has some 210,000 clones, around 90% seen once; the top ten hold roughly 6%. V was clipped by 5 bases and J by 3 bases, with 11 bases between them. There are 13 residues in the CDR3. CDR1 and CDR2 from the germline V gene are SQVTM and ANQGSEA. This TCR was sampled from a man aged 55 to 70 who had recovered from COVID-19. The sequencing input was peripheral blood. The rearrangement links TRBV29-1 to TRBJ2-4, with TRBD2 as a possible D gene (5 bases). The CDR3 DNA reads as TGCAGCGTTTCGATGAGCGGCAAAAACATTCAGTACTTC. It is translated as CSVSMSGKNIQYF.